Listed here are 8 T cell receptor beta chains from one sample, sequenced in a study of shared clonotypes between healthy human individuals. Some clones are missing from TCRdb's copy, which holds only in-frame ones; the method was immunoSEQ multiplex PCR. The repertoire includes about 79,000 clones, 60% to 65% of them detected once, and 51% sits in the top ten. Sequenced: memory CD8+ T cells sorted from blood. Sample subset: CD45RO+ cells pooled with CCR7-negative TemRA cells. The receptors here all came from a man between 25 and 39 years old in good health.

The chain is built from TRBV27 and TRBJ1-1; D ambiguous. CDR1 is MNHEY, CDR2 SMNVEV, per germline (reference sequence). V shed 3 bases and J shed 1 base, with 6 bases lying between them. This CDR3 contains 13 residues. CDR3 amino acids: CASSFSWNTEAFF. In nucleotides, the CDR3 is TGTGCCAGCAGTTTTAGTTGGAACACTGAAGCTTTCTTT.

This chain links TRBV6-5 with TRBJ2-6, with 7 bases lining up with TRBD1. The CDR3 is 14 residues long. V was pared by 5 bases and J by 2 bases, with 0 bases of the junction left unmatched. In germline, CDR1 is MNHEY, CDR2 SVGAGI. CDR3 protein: CASSGTAGANVLTF. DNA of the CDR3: TGTGCCAGCAGTGGGACAGCTGGGGCCAACGTCCTGACTTTC.

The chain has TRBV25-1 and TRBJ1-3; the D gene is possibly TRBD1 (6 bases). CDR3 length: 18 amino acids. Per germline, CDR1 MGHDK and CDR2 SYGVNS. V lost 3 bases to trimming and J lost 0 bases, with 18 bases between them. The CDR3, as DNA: TGTGCCAGCAGTGAGTTTCTCCGGGACACAAACTCTGGAAACACCATATATTTT. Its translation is CASSEFLRDTNSGNTIYF.

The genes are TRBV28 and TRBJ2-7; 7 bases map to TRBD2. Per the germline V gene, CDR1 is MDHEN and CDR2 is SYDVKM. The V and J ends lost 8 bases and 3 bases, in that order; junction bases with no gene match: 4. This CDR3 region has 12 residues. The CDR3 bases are TGTGCCAGCGAGCGGGACGACTACGAGCAGTACTTC. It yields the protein CASERDDYEQYF.

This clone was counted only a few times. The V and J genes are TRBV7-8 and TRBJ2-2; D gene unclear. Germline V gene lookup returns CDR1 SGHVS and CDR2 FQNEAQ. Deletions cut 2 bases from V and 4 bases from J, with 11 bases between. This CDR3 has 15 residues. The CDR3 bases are TGTGCCAGCAGCTTACTCGGCGAAAGCACCGGGGAGCTGTTTTTT. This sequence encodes CASSLLGESTGELFF.

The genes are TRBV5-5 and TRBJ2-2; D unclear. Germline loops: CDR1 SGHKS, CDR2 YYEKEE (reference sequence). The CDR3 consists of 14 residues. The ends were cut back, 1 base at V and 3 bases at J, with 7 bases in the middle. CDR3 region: CASSLSRDTGELFF. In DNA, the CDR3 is TGTGCCAGCAGCTTGTCGCGAGACACCGGGGAGCTGTTTTTT.

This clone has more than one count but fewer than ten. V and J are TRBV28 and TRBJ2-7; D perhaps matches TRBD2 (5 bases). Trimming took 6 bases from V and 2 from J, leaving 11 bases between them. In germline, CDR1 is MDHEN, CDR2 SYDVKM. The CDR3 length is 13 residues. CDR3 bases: TGTGCCAGCAGATATGACGGGGCCTACGAGCAGTACTTC. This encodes CASRYDGAYEQYF. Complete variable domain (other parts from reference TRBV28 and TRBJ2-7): DVKVTQSSRYLVKRTGEKVFLECVQDMDHENMFWYRQDPGLGLRLIYFSYDVKMKEKGDIPEGYSVSREKKERFSLILESASTNQTSMYLCASRYDGAYEQYFGPGTRLTVT.

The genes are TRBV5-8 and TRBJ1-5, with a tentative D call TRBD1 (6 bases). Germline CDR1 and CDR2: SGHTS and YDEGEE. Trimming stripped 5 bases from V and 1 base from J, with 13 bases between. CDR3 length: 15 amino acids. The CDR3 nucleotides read TGTGCCAGCAGTTACAGGGTTCGAAGCAATCAGCCCCAGCATTTT. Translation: CASSYRVRSNQPQHF. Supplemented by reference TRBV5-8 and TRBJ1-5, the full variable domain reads EAGVTQSPTHLIKTRGQQATLRCSPISGHTSVYWYQQALGLGLQFLLWYDEGEERNRGNFPPRFSGRQFPNYSSELNVNALELEDSALYLCASSYRVRSNQPQHFGDGTRLSIL.